Described below is a single TCR beta chain sequence and its context. It lacks a known antigen. No base quality information exists; no much larger clone differs at one position. This entry is derived from a study of cytomegalovirus exposure and HLA in healthy donors (dated 2017 in TCRdb). Background on the whole study: According to an earlier analysis of 450 to 650 of the donors, some 180 million T cells yielded some 120 million unique TCR beta sequences and approximately 280 Gb of sequence data. Approximately 310 gigabases of sequencing data and roughly 90 million unique TCR sequences were included in an early release covering about 700 HLA-typed donors. The genetic ancestry cluster associated with self-reported Caucasian donors included 81% of the roughly 380 genotyped donors. The study aimed to test whether signatures of past pathogen exposure could be identified by cataloging public T cell receptors. The study used immunosequencing to profile the T cell repertoires of 666 subjects and linked those repertoires to cytomegalovirus serostatus. A separate validation cohort of roughly 120 different subjects was used in addition to the approximately 610-subject first cohort. High-throughput TCR immunosequencing, statistical association of individual TCRs with disease status, and machine learning were combined to predict cytomegalovirus infection status. A later analysis re-examined previously published TCR beta repertoires from 500 to 700 donors and added high-resolution HLA genotyping to investigate patterns of TCR occurrence. In the later analysis, no new phenotypic data were used to find candidate immune exposures; instead, reliance was placed on TCR beta sequences and their occurrence across donors. To decide whether each TCR beta V gene segment behaved as functional or pseudogenic, an earlier analysis of fewer than 750 of the donors relied on high-throughput TCR beta sequencing. Donor age, sex, ethnicity and CMV serostatus were collected together with the repertoire data. A later genetic analysis used genome-wide SNP genotypes for about three fifths of the 666 donors, treating that subset as a discovery cohort. Every repertoire in the discovery cohort had been generated on one and the same sequencing platform. Both class I and class II loci were covered by HLA typing, at four-digit resolution. The number of donors typed differed by locus, with about 629-630 for A, B, C, DRB1 and DQB1, approximately 500 for DQA1, under 610 for DPA1, and 400 to 490 for DPB1. Several DR-DQ haplotypes were treated as single units for association and clustering because of strong linkage in the cohort. Across about 370 genotyped donors of the cohort, an average of roughly 230,000 unique TCR beta nucleotide sequences per donor were sequenced, and approximately 19% of those sequences were non-productive.

The library came from the immunoSEQ multiplex PCR assay. A mixture of 60 forward primers for TCR Vbeta segments and 13 reverse primers for TCR Jbeta segments was used in the multiplex PCR. Amplification of the CDR3 region of rearranged TCR beta genes was performed with a multiplex PCR assay on genomic DNA. The Illumina HiSeq System was used to sequence the amplified TCR beta libraries as 87-base-pair reads. The paper's processing steps were these. In a later analysis, about 80 million unique TCR beta chains were counted across the 500 to 850 repertoires, and approximately 11 million of these chains were shared by at least two donors. A nearest-neighbor algorithm error-corrected the raw reads and collapsed the reads into unique sequences, merging closely related sequences to remove PCR and sequencing errors. Alignment of CDR3 sequences to IMGT reference sequences was used to assign V, D and J gene segments. Each retained sequence needed at least a six-nucleotide match to both a V gene segment and a J gene segment. Rearrangements were called productive when the CDR3 lacked stop codons and stayed in frame with V and J; all others were non-productive. Following IMGT convention, CDR3 was defined as the stretch from the second conserved V-encoded cysteine up to the conserved J-encoded phenylalanine. Sequences without an unambiguous match to a single V gene segment were excluded from the earlier analysis of about 600 of the donors. In an earlier analysis of almost 600 of the donors, a V segment was called functional when productive rearrangements were above 56.7%, and segregating when the standard deviation between donors exceeded 5%. To diagnose cytomegalovirus status from the catalog of TCR beta chain sequences, a statistical classification framework was built. In a later analysis, TCR nucleotide sequences were compared against IMGT/GENE-DB human TR gene sequences so that V and J genes could be assigned. The TCRdist pipeline was used in a later analysis to assign CDR3 sequences and most-parsimonious VDJ recombination scenarios. In a later analysis, every TCR beta chain was defined by the combination of its CDR3 amino acid sequence and its V-gene family, and reads without a unique V-gene family were dropped. In a later analysis, nearly 600 highly shared, low-generation-probability nucleotide sequences were removed to address suspected cross-contamination and a sequencing artifact. For each public chain, a later analysis derived a clonal expansion index from normalized ranks of inferred template counts within each repertoire. In a later analysis, generation probabilities were computed with a VDJ recombination model fitted to out-of-frame rearrangements, and the resulting probabilities were checked against IGoR. A later analysis scored TCR-TCR, TCR-HLA and TCR-CMV co-occurrence with hypergeometric tests, applying a repertoire-size bias correction to TCR pairs. False discovery rates were estimated in a later analysis by permuting HLA or CMV assignments 20 times. In a later analysis, co-occurring TCRs were grouped using DBSCAN, with TCRdist sequence similarity added in when clustering inside HLA-allele-positive subsets. Co-occurrence clustering excluded repertoires with fewer than 30,000 or more than 120,000 public chains, plus five with anomalous nucleotide sharing. The table comes from immuneACCESS by way of TCRdb, which keeps in-frame sequences with V and J called. Part of the clones is missing from these tables; in studies checked, under half for an unresolved V gene and the rest for unknown reasons. That table gives V, J and clone size, and the DNA gave D and trimming. This sample is represented by 200,000 to 250,000 clones; approximately 81% of them were singletons. The top ten hold 0.24% of the sample.

In total, roughly 710 healthy bone marrow donors made up the cohort. At the time of sampling, every cohort member was nominally healthy, though immune exposures that went unrecorded were likely present. The donor was CMV seronegative and was included in the group of a few hundred seronegative cohort members. A peripheral blood sample was provided by each donor, and peripheral blood mononuclear cells were used for TCR beta sequencing. Genomic DNA extraction from the blood cell samples was performed with the Qiagen DNeasy Blood Extraction Kit. The germline V gene provides CDR1 MNHNS and CDR2 SASEGT. V loses 7 bases at its end and J loses 4 bases; junction bases beyond the gene matches: 6. The CDR3 runs 13 residues from the cysteine to the phenylalanine. Only the CDR3 part of the read is kept: 39 bases, read in frame from the first base. General study outcomes and caveats: A few of the identified cytomegalovirus-associated TCR beta chains were confirmed in vitro to be specific for cytomegalovirus antigens. In a later analysis, HLA-associated TCR beta chains were found to be more clonally expanded and to have lower generation probabilities than equally common non-associated chains. Compared with the approximately 600-donor mean, donors in an Asian-associated ancestry cluster had fewer N-insertions in productive TCRs, according to a later genetic analysis. The authors suggested that the approach could potentially be extended to other disease states and immunological phenotypes. When HLA alleles, especially DR and DQ, strongly co-occurred, TCR associations were difficult to assign to individual alleles. In an earlier analysis of some 550 of the donors, most TCR beta V segments were observed in productive rearrangements about 90% or about 30% of the time, broadly matching IMGT annotations. Presence/absence analyses assumed roughly uniform sequencing depth across donors, an assumption that may not hold. According to a later analysis, most CMV-associated TCR beta chains appeared to be HLA-restricted, and the HLA associations seemed to be driven largely by CMV exposure. Linkage disequilibrium might explain the correlated functional status among segregating V segments, but an unknown experimental factor could not be ruled out. V-gene and J-gene trimming of TCR beta chains was associated with a missense DCLRE1C variant in a later genetic analysis, and the association was replicated in an independent cohort. Because HLA typing was unavailable for some donors at each locus, only the typed subset was used in association tests. A cluster of highly shared sequence variants was judged likely to represent a technical artifact of the sequencing pipeline. Several of the top co-occurrence clusters appeared to be linked to parvovirus B19, influenza, CMV and Epstein-Barr virus, according to a later analysis. Only TCR beta chains were sequenced in this cohort, and the absence of alpha or paired-chain data limited detectable features. In a later analysis, the rate of TCR association differed among HLA loci, with DRB1 alleles having the most associated TCRs and HLA-C alleles having the fewest. Because counts were too low, 15 to 20 rarely observed V segments, including chromosome 9 orphons, were excluded from the earlier analysis of a few hundred of the donors. Across donors, most TCR sequences were observed very rarely, whereas some public TCRs were present in many individuals. Cytomegalovirus status was reported to be diagnosed by the classifier with high specificity and sensitivity in both the original and validation cohorts. A further reported finding was that TCR beta sequences accurately predicted the HLA-A and HLA-B alleles for most subjects in the first cohort. A later analysis associated 16,951 TCR beta sequences with specific HLA alleles at a false discovery rate of 0.05. The study gave a list of roughly 150 TCR beta chains associated with cytomegalovirus. Immune exposure information for the cohort was limited to CMV serostatus. Some IMGT-functional V segments, including TRBV6-2 and TRBV6-3, could not be distinguished by the 87-base-pair reads and were therefore excluded.

The receptor's source is a girl aged 2-10 years in good health and CMV-seronegative. The sequencing sample was made of PBMCs. The rearrangement joined TRBV6-1 to TRBJ1-2; 7 central nucleotides agree with TRBD1. The CDR3 protein is CASIRQGPYGYTF. In nucleotides, the sequence is TGTGCCAGCATCCGACAGGGACCCTATGGCTACACCTTC.